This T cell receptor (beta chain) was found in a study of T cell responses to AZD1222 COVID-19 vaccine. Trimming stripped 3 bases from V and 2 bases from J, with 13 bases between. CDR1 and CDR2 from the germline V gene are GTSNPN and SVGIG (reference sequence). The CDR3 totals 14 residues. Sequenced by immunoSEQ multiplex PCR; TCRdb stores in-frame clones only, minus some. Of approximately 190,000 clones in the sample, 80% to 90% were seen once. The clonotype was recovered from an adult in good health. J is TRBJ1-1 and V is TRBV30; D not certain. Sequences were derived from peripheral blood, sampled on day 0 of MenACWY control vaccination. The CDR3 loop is CAWRPADVNTEAFF. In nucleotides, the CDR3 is TGTGCCTGGAGGCCCGCCGACGTCAACACTGAAGCTTTCTTT.